This passage covers 5 T cell receptor beta chains from one sample sequenced in a study of early T cells in non-severe SARS-CoV-2 infection. Via MiXCR, TCRdb re-called the 5' RACE reads, giving one row per CDR3 protein. The sample yields some 64,000 distinct CDR3 sequences, 13% seen once. Sequenced: whole blood. The receptors come from an adult who was a healthcare worker with PCR-confirmed SARS-CoV-2 infection or an uninfected control (not recorded which).

This clonotype appeared many times. The chain recombines TRBV11-2 with TRBJ1-3; tentatively, D is TRBD1 (5 bases). Trimming removed 1 base at V and 8 bases at J, with 6 bases between. Germline assignment: CDR1 SGHAT and CDR2 FQNNGV. The CDR3 has 12 amino acids. CDR3 in amino acids: CASSLVQDTIYF. The CDR3 bases are TGTGCCAGCAGCTTAGTACAGGACACCATATATTTT.

This clonotype was recorded many times. The V call is TRBV29-1, the J call TRBJ2-1, with D unresolved. V was pared by 4 bases and J by 10 bases, with 17 bases between. CDR1 SQVTM and CDR2 ANQGSEA come from the germline V gene. CDR3 length equals 13 residues. CDR3 loop: CSVVLVLNGEQFF. The CDR3 DNA reads TGCAGCGTTGTGTTGGTCTTAAACGGGGAGCAGTTCTTC.

This clonotype appeared once. The chain combines TRBV10-3 with TRBJ2-1; D possibly corresponds to TRBD1 (5 bases). The CDR3 loop spans 14 amino acids. CDR1 is ENHRY, CDR2 SYGVKD, per germline. Here the CDR3 reads CATHQPGYYNEQFF. The CDR3 bases are TGTGCTACCCACCAACCAGGGTACTACAATGAGCAGTTCTTC.

The J gene is TRBJ2-3, the V gene TRBV7-9; the D is unclear. Germline V lookup: CDR1 SEHNR, CDR2 FQNEAQ (reference sequence). The CDR3 is 14 amino acids. The V and J ends lost 0 bases and 4 bases respectively, with 8 bases between them. The CDR3 DNA reads as TGTGCCAGCAGCTTAGCAGGACGGGCAGATACGCAGTATTTT. It yields the protein CASSLAGRADTQYF.

At least ten counts were recorded for this clonotype. This rearrangement joins TRBV21-1 to TRBJ2-5; TRBD2, the D gene given by the table, was not confirmed from the DNA. TRBV21-1 is listed as a pseudogene. The CDR3 is 20 amino acids. The CDR3, as DNA: TGTGCCAGCACCGAACCACTGATAGCGGGAGGCTCCTCCGATCAAGAGACCCAGTACTTC. Translated, it gives CASTEPLIAGGSSDQETQYF.